The 30 T cell receptor beta chains below all came from one sample that was sequenced in a study of CD4+ T cells in melanoma. Produced via immunoSEQ multiplex PCR; TCRdb's table is partial and in-frame only. The data contain 9,500 to 12,000 clones, about two thirds of them singletons. The sequencing sample was made of cells from a culture (not recorded whether cultured in vitro). The receptors here all came from a human donor with melanoma.

The rearrangement uses TRBV19 and TRBJ1-4, with TRBD1 identical over 7 bases. CDR1 and CDR2 from the germline V gene are LNHDA and SQIVND (reference sequence). The ends lost 5 bases at V and 0 bases at J; junction bases unmatched: 0. The length of the CDR3 is 14 residues. CDR3 residues: CASSGQATNEKLFF. The CDR3 coding sequence is TGTGCCAGTAGTGGACAGGCAACTAATGAAAAACTGTTTTTT.

This clone was recorded once. The rearrangement joins TRBV5-6 to TRBJ2-1, with D possibly matching TRBD1 (5 bases). Germline CDR1 reads SGHDT; CDR2 reads YYEEEE. V lost 2 bases to trimming and J lost 1 base, with 10 bases between them. This CDR3 is built from 15 residues. The CDR3 loop is CASSFRVYSYNEQFF. DNA for the CDR3: TGTGCCAGCAGCTTCAGGGTCTATTCCTACAATGAGCAGTTCTTC.

CDR3 amino acids: CASSSPTGMLNEQYF. In DNA, the CDR3 is TGTGCCAGCAGTTCTCCGACAGGGATGTTGAACGAGCAGTACTTC. The rearrangement links TRBV6-7 to TRBJ2-7; TRBD1 agrees at 7 bases. TRBV6-7 is designated an ORF whose function remains uncertain. Germline trimming cut 4 bases from V and 5 bases from J; bases unmatched to any gene: 11. This CDR3 contains 15 residues.

This rearrangement joins TRBV4-1 to TRBJ1-1; D gene uncertain. Germline-derived CDR1 and CDR2 are MGHRA and YSYEKL. Trimming stripped 3 bases from V and 1 base from J, with 15 bases between. The CDR3 covers 16 residues. CDR3 DNA sequence: TGCGCCAGCAGCCAGGGTCCGGCGACGGGGAACACTGAAGCTTTCTTT. It translates to CASSQGPATGNTEAFF.

This chain connects TRBV7-3 to TRBJ2-1, with TRBD2 as a possible D gene (6 bases). Trimming shortened V by 3 bases and J by 0 bases, and 6 bases separated the two germline ends. The CDR3 has 14 amino acids. CDR1 is SGHTA and CDR2 is FQGTGA in the germline V gene. CDR3 nucleotides: TGTGCCAGCAGCTTGGGGGGCTCCTACAATGAGCAGTTCTTC. As protein: CASSLGGSYNEQFF.

This clone appeared once. The chain combines TRBV5-1 with TRBJ2-3, with TRBD1 identical over 9 bases. CDR3 size: 16 residues. Trimming removed 2 bases from V and 1 base from J; junction bases left unmatched: 5. CDR1 and CDR2 from the germline V gene are SGHRS and YFSETQ. The CDR3 reads CASSFPRTGGTDTQYF. The CDR3, as DNA: TGCGCCAGCAGCTTTCCTCGGACAGGGGGCACAGATACGCAGTATTTT.

The J gene is TRBJ1-1, the V gene TRBV29-1; D unclear. The V gene's germline CDR1 is SQVTM and CDR2 ANQGSEA. V lost 0 bases to trimming and J lost 11 bases, with 16 bases between them. The CDR3 sequence is 13 residues long. The DNA for the CDR3 is TGCAGCGTTGAAGATCACAGCCTTACGGGGGCTTTCTTT. Protein product: CSVEDHSLTGAFF.

CDR3 region: CASSSGDSVIEETQYF. The DNA of the CDR3 is TGTGCCAGCAGCTCCGGGGACAGCGTCATTGAGGAGACCCAGTACTTC. The V gene is TRBV7-6, the J gene TRBJ2-5; 7 bases are a match to TRBD1. The germline V gene has CDR1 SGHVS and CDR2 FNYEAQ. The CDR3 extends over 16 amino acids. J gave up 5 bases and V 4 bases, and 13 bases lay outside the gene matches.

This clone was counted between two and nine times. This chain uses TRBV19 with TRBJ2-2, with D possibly matching TRBD1 (6 bases). Germline lookup yields CDR1 LNHDA and CDR2 SQIVND (reference sequence). V was shortened by 5 bases and J by 6 bases, with 19 bases between the two germline ends. The CDR3 consists of 16 residues. CDR3 residues: CASSSGATLRPGELFF. Here the CDR3 DNA reads TGTGCCAGTAGTTCAGGGGCAACCCTTCGCCCCGGGGAGCTGTTTTTT.

This chain links TRBV10-3 with TRBJ2-7; possibly TRBD2 for D (5 bases). The CDR3 spans 14 residues. Trimming shortened V by 6 bases and J by 0 bases, and 12 bases separated the two germline ends. Germline lookup yields CDR1 ENHRY and CDR2 SYGVKD. In DNA, the CDR3 is TGTGCCATCAGGGGAGTTGGGAGCTCCTACGAGCAGTACTTC. Translating gives CAIRGVGSSYEQYF.

This clone was counted between two and nine times. This chain joins TRBV27 and TRBJ1-1; D not certain. Germline V gene lookup returns CDR1 MNHEY and CDR2 SMNVEV (reference sequence). This CDR3 comprises 16 residues. Trimming left V 7 bases short and J 0 bases short, with 18 bases between. The CDR3 bases are TGTGCCAGCACGGAAAGGAAGGGTCGAGTGAACACTGAAGCTTTCTTT. It translates to CASTERKGRVNTEAFF.

V usage is TRBV19 and J usage is TRBJ1-3; D is possibly TRBD1 (5 bases). This CDR3 has 15 residues. The germline V gene encodes CDR1 LNHDA and CDR2 SQIVND (reference sequence). Trimming cost V 5 bases and J 2 bases, with 13 bases left between them. In DNA form, the CDR3 reads TGTGCCAGTAGTCTTGAGGGGATTGCTGGAAACACCATATATTTT. This gives the protein CASSLEGIAGNTIYF.

J is TRBJ1-1 and V is TRBV5-4, with 7 nucleotides matching TRBD1. V shed 1 base, J shed 1 base, and the junction held 4 bases outside the gene matches. Germline assignment: CDR1 SGHNT and CDR2 YYREEE (reference sequence). This CDR3 has 15 residues. For the CDR3, the DNA is TGTGCCAGCAGCTTGAACCCAGGGGGGAACACTGAAGCTTTCTTT. Its protein product is CASSLNPGGNTEAFF.

This chain joins TRBV19 and TRBJ2-2; 9 bases line up with TRBD1. V lost 6 bases, J lost 6 bases, and 11 bases stayed unmatched. The CDR3 is made up of 16 amino acids. Germline CDR1 and CDR2: LNHDA and SQIVND (reference sequence). CDR3 nucleotide sequence: TGTGCCAGTAGACCCCGGACAGGGGCGGTTGCCGGGGAGCTGTTTTTT. Residues: CASRPRTGAVAGELFF.

This clone was counted a few times. The rearrangement links TRBV15 to TRBJ2-2; no clear D. Germline CDR1 is LNHNV and CDR2 is YYDKDF (reference sequence). Trimming removed 0 bases from V and 7 bases from J, with 6 bases in between. The CDR3 extends over 13 amino acids. The CDR3 DNA follows: TGTGCCACCAGCAGAGATTGGGGCGGGGAGCTGTTTTTT. Its protein is CATSRDWGGELFF.

This clone is medium-sized (0.01 to 0.1%). The chain is built from TRBV7-3 and TRBJ1-2, with D unresolved. CDR1 and CDR2 from the germline V gene are SGHTA and FQGTGA. V gave up 3 bases and J gave up 0 bases, with 5 bases separating them. The CDR3 is made up of 13 amino acids. CDR3 DNA sequence: TGTGCCAGCAGCTTTTTGGCTAACTATGGCTACACCTTC. This encodes CASSFLANYGYTF.

This chain uses TRBV10-3 with TRBJ1-1; possibly TRBD1 for D (5 bases). The CDR3 is made up of 13 amino acids. Trimming left V 6 bases short and J 1 base short, with 9 bases between. Germline V lookup: CDR1 ENHRY, CDR2 SYGVKD. For the CDR3, the DNA is TGTGCCATCAGACAAGACAGGAACACTGAAGCTTTCTTT. It encodes CAIRQDRNTEAFF.

V is TRBV21-1 and J is TRBJ1-6. TRBV21-1 corresponds to a pseudogene. The CDR3 extends over 14 amino acids. As DNA, the CDR3 is TGTGCCAGCAGCGGTATGAGGCTTAATTCACCCCTCCACTTT. It is translated as CASSGMRLNSPLHF.

This chain uses TRBV7-2 with TRBJ1-6; D perhaps matches TRBD1 (6 bases). Trimming took 5 bases from V and 9 from J, leaving 14 bases between them. Germline assignment: CDR1 SGHTA and CDR2 FQGNSA. This CDR3 comprises 14 residues. CDR3 residues: CASSRGGVGSPLHF. In DNA form, the CDR3 reads TGTGCCAGCAGCCGAGGGGGGGTGGGTTCACCCCTCCACTTT.

The chain has TRBV5-1 and TRBJ2-5, with a weak D call TRBD2 (6 bases). This CDR3 is built from 14 residues. CDR1 and CDR2 from the germline V gene are SGHRS and YFSETQ. Deletions cut 2 bases from V and 4 bases from J, with 12 bases between. The CDR3 here is CASSFSGTSETQYF. CDR3 bases: TGCGCCAGCAGCTTTTCCGGGACTTCAGAGACCCAGTACTTC.

The V and J genes are TRBV9 and TRBJ2-2; 9 nucleotides agree with TRBD1. The CDR3 has 15 residues. The germline V gene has CDR1 SGDLS and CDR2 YYNGEE. The J segment lost 7 bases and the V segment lost 4 bases, leaving 8 bases of the junction unmatched. The CDR3, as DNA: TGTGCCAGCAGCAGCCGGGACAGGGTGATCGGGGAGCTGTTTTTT. This sequence encodes CASSSRDRVIGELFF.

The CDR3 region is CASTEIAGEETQYF. The CDR3 nucleotides read TGCGCCAGCACTGAAATAGCGGGGGAAGAGACCCAGTACTTC. The chain links TRBV5-1 to TRBJ2-5; 9 nucleotides match TRBD2. Germline V CDR1 and CDR2: SGHRS, YFSETQ. This CDR3 has 14 residues. The ends lost 6 bases at V and 3 bases at J; junction bases unmatched: 6.

The chain couples TRBV5-8 to TRBJ2-3; the D gene could be TRBD1 or TRBD2 (6 bases each). CDR3 length equals 13 residues. From germline, CDR1 is SGHTS and CDR2 YDEGEE. Trimming left V 8 bases short and J 5 bases short, with 15 bases between. CDR3 loop: CARSRGGQDTQYF. CDR3 nucleotide sequence: TGTGCCAGGTCCAGGGGAGGACAAGATACGCAGTATTTT.

As for this clone: This same CDR3 is encoded by further DNA sequences in the sample. The chain uses TRBV30 and TRBJ2-3; 8 nucleotides agree with TRBD2. CDR1 GTSNPN and CDR2 SVGIG come from the germline V gene (reference sequence). This CDR3 is 15 amino acids long. Trimming cost V 4 bases and J 3 bases; bases outside gene matches: 9. CDR3 coding DNA: TGTGCCTGGACGGGGGGGGCAGTACCAACAGATACGCAGTATTTT. This encodes CAWTGGAVPTDTQYF.

This chain links TRBV27 with TRBJ1-1, with 9 positions matching TRBD1. The CDR3 is 18 amino acids. Trimming removed 6 bases from V and 7 bases from J; junction bases left unmatched: 21. Germline V gives CDR1 MNHEY, CDR2 SMNVEV (reference sequence). This chain's CDR3 is CASSPGLFARTGDFEAFF. DNA for the CDR3: TGTGCCAGCAGCCCCGGACTGTTCGCCCGGACAGGGGATTTTGAAGCTTTCTTT.

The V gene is TRBV6-5, the J gene TRBJ1-1, with D unclear. CDR3 length: 12 amino acids. V gave up 5 bases and J gave up 8 bases, with 12 bases separating them. From germline, CDR1 is MNHEY and CDR2 SVGAGI. CDR3 in amino acids: CASSTRSNEAFF. The CDR3 nucleotides read TGTGCCAGCAGTACACGGAGCAACGAAGCTTTCTTT.

The chain employs TRBV9 and TRBJ1-1; tentatively, D is TRBD1 (6 bases). The V end was cut by 2 bases, the J end by 8 bases, with 16 bases between. Germline CDR1 reads SGDLS; CDR2 reads YYNGEE. There are 14 residues in the CDR3. The chain's CDR3 is CASSVGQGPAEAFF. CDR3 nucleotide sequence: TGTGCCAGCAGCGTTGGGCAGGGGCCAGCCGAAGCTTTCTTT.

The V gene is TRBV9, the J gene TRBJ2-1; 8 bases align to TRBD2. V was pared by 0 bases and J by 8 bases, with 7 bases of the junction left unmatched. This CDR3 has 15 residues. CDR1 is SGDLS and CDR2 is YYNGEE in the germline V gene. The CDR3 reads CASSVGLAGPHEQFF. The CDR3 DNA follows: TGTGCCAGCAGCGTAGGGCTAGCGGGCCCCCATGAGCAGTTCTTC. The entire variable domain, with the rest obtained from reference TRBV9 and TRBJ2-1, is as follows: DSGVTQTPKHLITATGQRVTLRCSPRSGDLSVYWYQQSLDQGLQFLIQYYNGEERAKGNILERFSAQQFPDLHSELNLSSLELGDSALYFCASSVGLAGPHEQFFGPGTRLTVL.

The chain employs TRBV12-2 and TRBJ2-7; the D call of TRBD1 is as the table states it, not checked on the DNA. TRBV12-2 is reported as a pseudogene. The CDR3 runs 18 residues. CDR3 protein: CASRLECGRRTGPNEQYF. The CDR3 region has the DNA TGTGCAAGTCGCTTAGAGTGCGGGCGGAGGACAGGGCCAAACGAGCAGTACTTC.

DNA for the CDR3: TGCGCCAGCAAGGACTTGAAGGGGGCTCGTGGCTACACCTTC. Translated, it gives CASKDLKGARGYTF. The chain joins TRBV10-2 to TRBJ1-2; 7 nucleotides match TRBD1. The CDR3 loop spans 14 amino acids. J gave up 7 bases and V 7 bases, and 12 bases lay outside the gene matches. Germline CDR1 reads WSHSY; CDR2 reads SAAADI.